A single sample gave rise to the 26 T cell receptor beta chains below, sequenced in a study of cytomegalovirus exposure and HLA in healthy donors. Vbeta (60) and Jbeta (13) primers were used in the PCR. Sequencing was performed with immunoSEQ multiplex PCR; in TCRdb, only in-frame clones are kept and a portion is missing. The repertoire holds around 130,000 clones, with over 75% as singletons. The sample was PBMCs. The receptors here all came from a man in his forties or fifties in good health and CMV-seronegative.

This clone was seen a few times. The chain uses TRBV6-6 and TRBJ2-7, with D possibly matching TRBD2 (6 bases). CDR1 and CDR2 (germline): MNHNY, SVGAGI (reference sequence). Deletions cut 5 bases from V and 2 bases from J, with 16 bases between. The CDR3 runs to 15 residues. The CDR3 DNA follows: TGTGCCAGCAGTGGCAGGAGTAGCGGTGCCTACGAGCAGTACTTC. Translating gives CASSGRSSGAYEQYF.

On this clone itself: A junction end diverges from the germline sequence, so it may reflect a read error. This chain connects TRBV14 to TRBJ2-7; TRBD2 agrees at 10 bases. From germline, CDR1 is SGHDN and CDR2 FVKESK. The CDR3 extends over 10 amino acids. CDR3 sequence reads: CASSPTSGFF. CDR3 DNA sequence: TGTGCCAGCAGCCCGACTAGCGGGTTCTTC. The full variable domain, with the rest looked up from reference TRBV14 and TRBJ2-7, is EAGVTQFPSHSVIEKGQTVTLRCDPISGHDNLYWYRRVMGKEIKFLLHFVKESKQDESGMPNNRFLAERTGGTYSTLKVQPAELEDSGVYFCASSPTSGFFGPGTRLTVT.

CDR3 DNA: TGTGCCAGCAGCTTACCGGGACAGAGCTCCTACAATGAGCAGTTCTTC. It yields the protein CASSLPGQSSYNEQFF. The V and J genes are TRBV7-2 and TRBJ2-1, with 7 bases that match TRBD1. This CDR3 comprises 16 residues. CDR1 and CDR2 from the germline V gene are SGHTA and FQGNSA. V dropped 2 bases and J dropped 0; count of bases not matched to a gene: 4.

The V and J genes are TRBV7-6 and TRBJ2-5, with D perhaps matching TRBD1 (6 bases). Germline CDR1 reads SGHVS; CDR2 reads FNYEAQ. The CDR3 loop spans 13 amino acids. V was trimmed by 1 base and J by 5 bases, leaving 8 bases between them. The CDR3 sequence is CASSLGQGETQYF. The CDR3 DNA sequence: TGTGCCAGCAGCTTAGGGCAGGGGGAGACCCAGTACTTC.

This sequence joins TRBV5-1 and TRBJ1-1; 7 bases fit TRBD1. Germline values: CDR1 SGHRS, CDR2 YFSETQ. The CDR3 is made up of 14 amino acids. V gave up 4 bases and J gave up 8 bases; unmatched junction bases: 11. CDR3 residues: CASSVEPGQWEAFF. CDR3 bases: TGCGCCAGCAGCGTAGAACCGGGACAGTGGGAAGCTTTCTTT.

The rearrangement uses TRBV6-1 and TRBJ2-1; 8 bases fit TRBD2. Germline V lookup: CDR1 MNHNS, CDR2 SASEGT. The CDR3 extends over 16 amino acids. V shed 1 base, J shed 4 bases, and the junction held 6 bases outside the gene matches. CDR3 residues: CASSEVQRGLYNEQFF. CDR3 nucleotide sequence: TGTGCCAGCAGTGAAGTACAGCGGGGGCTTTACAATGAGCAGTTCTTC.

The V call is TRBV28, the J call TRBJ1-5; a possible D gene is TRBD1 (6 bases). Looked up from germline, CDR1 is MDHEN and CDR2 is SYDVKM. V was shortened by 1 base and J by 6 bases, with 13 bases between the two germline ends. The length of the CDR3 is 15 residues. The chain's CDR3 is CASSLSRGATQPQHF. The CDR3 DNA follows: TGTGCCAGCAGTTTATCTCGGGGGGCAACTCAGCCCCAGCATTTT.

In this sample, this clone is medium-sized. The V and J genes are TRBV5-4 and TRBJ2-7, with 11 bases matching TRBD1. The length of the CDR3 is 14 residues. In germline, CDR1 is SGHNT, CDR2 YYREEE (reference sequence). V gave up 7 bases and J gave up 6 bases; unmatched junction bases: 9. The chain's CDR3 is CASGLGTGGGEQYF. CDR3 sequence (DNA): TGTGCCAGCGGACTTGGGACAGGGGGAGGCGAGCAGTACTTC.

The rearrangement links TRBV25-1 to TRBJ2-1, with 12 bases lining up with TRBD2. This CDR3 comprises 15 residues. Germline V lookup: CDR1 MGHDK, CDR2 SYGVNS. V was clipped by 2 bases and J by 10 bases; unmatched bases: 6. CDR3 sequence reads: CASSEKTSGSREQFF. The CDR3 nucleotides are TGTGCCAGCAGTGAAAAGACTAGCGGGAGCAGGGAGCAGTTCTTC.

The CDR3, as DNA: TGTGCCAGCTCCGGGGGTGAGCAGTTCTTC. It codes for CASSGGEQFF. The V gene is TRBV18, the J gene TRBJ2-1; a possible D gene is TRBD2 (6 bases). The V end was cut by 6 bases, the J end by 9 bases, with 6 bases between. CDR1 and CDR2 (germline): KGHSH, LQKENI. This CDR3 has 10 amino acids.

The chain has TRBV7-9 and TRBJ2-4, with a weak D call TRBD1 (6 bases). The CDR3 length is 15 residues. Trimming took off 4 bases at V and 0 bases at J, with 10 bases between the two ends. The germline CDR1 and CDR2 sequences are SEHNR and FQNEAQ (reference sequence). CDR3 DNA: TGTGCCAGCAGCTCGGACAGTGGAGCCAAAAACATTCAGTACTTC. This translates into CASSSDSGAKNIQYF.

This clone was counted only a few times. The same CDR3 is also encoded by other DNA sequences in this sample. The rearrangement uses TRBV5-1 and TRBJ2-5, with unresolved D. Germline V gives CDR1 SGHRS, CDR2 YFSETQ. Trimming took off 4 bases at V and 0 bases at J, with 10 bases between the two ends. The CDR3 is 14 amino acids. The CDR3 nucleotides read TGCGCCAGCAGCATCCTCCGGGACCAAGAGACCCAGTACTTC. Residues: CASSILRDQETQYF.

The chain is built from TRBV27 and TRBJ2-6; TRBD1 matches at 7 bases. The CDR3 runs to 15 residues. The J segment lost 2 bases and the V segment lost 3 bases, leaving 1 base of the junction unmatched. Per the germline V gene, CDR1 is MNHEY and CDR2 is SMNVEV (reference sequence). The CDR3: CASSFTGAGANVLTF. The CDR3 region has the DNA TGTGCCAGCAGTTTTACAGGGGCTGGGGCCAACGTCCTGACTTTC.

V and J are TRBV9 and TRBJ2-2, with a tentative D call TRBD1 (5 bases). The CDR3 runs to 16 residues. Trimming left V 1 base short and J 4 bases short, with 14 bases between. Germline V gene sequence: CDR1 SGDLS, CDR2 YYNGEE. The CDR3: CASSVTSRVATGELFF. CDR3 coding DNA: TGTGCCAGCAGCGTAACGAGCAGGGTCGCCACCGGGGAGCTGTTTTTT.

The V and J genes are TRBV11-2 and TRBJ2-1; TRBD2 aligns across 8 bases. CDR3 length: 15 amino acids. J lost 4 bases, V lost 5 bases, and 7 bases had no gene match. Germline values: CDR1 SGHAT, CDR2 FQNNGV. CDR3: CASSPIAGPYNEQFF. The CDR3 region has the DNA TGTGCCAGCAGCCCAATAGCGGGACCTTACAATGAGCAGTTCTTC.

V and J are TRBV6-1 and TRBJ1-4, with 12 bases that match TRBD1. J gave up 8 bases and V 2 bases, and 3 bases lay outside the gene matches. The germline V gene has CDR1 MNHNS and CDR2 SASEGT. The CDR3 totals 15 residues. The DNA for the CDR3 is TGTGCCAGCAGTGAACCAGGGACAGGGGGCGAAAAACTGTTTTTT. Translation gives CASSEPGTGGEKLFF.

CDR3 nucleotides: TGTGCCAGCGGGCGACAGGGGCAAGCCAAAAACATTCAGTACTTC. Translating it yields CASGRQGQAKNIQYF. V is TRBV28 and J is TRBJ2-4, with TRBD1 identical over 8 bases. The CDR3 sequence is 15 residues long. Germline CDR1 MDHEN, CDR2 SYDVKM. V was pared by 8 bases and J by 0 bases, with 6 bases of the junction left unmatched.

The chain has TRBV4-2 and TRBJ1-1; possible D gene TRBD1, 6 bases. In germline, CDR1 is LGHNA, CDR2 YNFKEQ. Trimming took 3 bases from V and 7 from J, leaving 6 bases between them. CDR3 length: 11 amino acids. CDR3: CASSQTGEAFF. The CDR3 bases are TGTGCCAGCAGCCAGACAGGTGAAGCTTTCTTT.

The chain combines TRBV5-1 with TRBJ2-7; the D gene is possibly TRBD1 (6 bases). Germline CDR1 reads SGHRS; CDR2 reads YFSETQ. The CDR3 contains 13 residues. Trimming left V 3 bases short and J 3 bases short, with 10 bases between. The CDR3 DNA reads as TGCGCCAGCAGCTATATGGACAGCTACGAGCAGTACTTC. Translation: CASSYMDSYEQYF.

The chain joins TRBV27 to TRBJ2-3; unclear D gene. The CDR3 covers 11 residues. Germline V gene sequence: CDR1 MNHEY, CDR2 SMNVEV (reference sequence). Trimming stripped 8 bases from V and 6 bases from J, with 9 bases between. The CDR3 loop reads CASSSRDTQYF. In DNA form, the CDR3 reads TGTGCCAGCTCCTCGAGGGATACGCAGTATTTT.

The chain couples TRBV7-9 to TRBJ2-1; a weak D match, TRBD2 (5 bases). The germline V gene encodes CDR1 SEHNR and CDR2 FQNEAQ (reference sequence). V was pared by 5 bases and J by 6 bases, with 14 bases between. The CDR3 extends over 14 amino acids. Here the CDR3 reads CASSVGGRFNEQFF. Written as DNA, the CDR3 is TGTGCCAGCAGCGTAGGAGGAAGATTCAATGAGCAGTTCTTC.

The rearrangement joins TRBV2 to TRBJ1-2, with D perhaps TRBD1 (5 bases). The length of the CDR3 is 13 residues. Looked up from germline, CDR1 is SNHLY and CDR2 is FYNNEI. V was clipped by 7 bases and J by 7 bases, with 16 bases between them. DNA for the CDR3: TGTGCCAGCATACCAGGGCAGGGCGGTGGCTACACCTTC. This encodes CASIPGQGGGYTF. The complete variable domain, with remaining parts taken from reference TRBV2 and TRBJ1-2, reads EPEVTQTPSHQVTQMGQEVILRCVPISNHLYFYWYRQILGQKVEFLVSFYNNEISEKSEIFDDQFSVERPDGSNFTLKIRSTKLEDSAMYFCASIPGQGGGYTFGSGTRLTVV.

The chain links TRBV13 to TRBJ2-1; D might be TRBD2 (6 bases). The CDR3 length is 14 residues. Trimming left V 2 bases short and J 4 bases short, with 9 bases between. Germline V CDR1 and CDR2: PRHDT, FYEKMQ (reference sequence). The CDR3 sequence: CASSLRGTYNEQFF. The CDR3 DNA reads TGTGCCAGCAGCTTACGGGGGACTTACAATGAGCAGTTCTTC. Drawing the rest from reference TRBV13 and TRBJ2-1, the complete variable domain is AAGVIQSPRHLIKEKRETATLKCYPIPRHDTVYWYQQGPGQDPQFLISFYEKMQSDKGSIPDRFSAQQFSDYHSELNMSSLELGDSALYFCASSLRGTYNEQFFGPGTRLTVL.

The chain employs TRBV11-2 and TRBJ2-7; TRBD2 aligns across 12 bases. The CDR3 loop spans 17 amino acids. Germline V lookup: CDR1 SGHAT, CDR2 FQNNGV. V lost 4 bases and J lost 4; bases outside the gene matches: 11. Written as DNA, the CDR3 is TGTGCCAGCAGCTCCAGACTAGCGGGAGAGGTTGCGTACGAGCAGTACTTC. Its translation: CASSSRLAGEVAYEQYF.

This sequence joins TRBV29-1 and TRBJ2-1; 8 bases line up with TRBD2. There are 15 residues in the CDR3. V lost 7 bases to trimming and J lost 0 bases; unmatched junction nucleotides: 8. CDR1 SQVTM and CDR2 ANQGSEA come from the germline V gene. The CDR3 DNA is TGCAGCGGGACGGGGGGGGGAAGCTCCTACAATGAGCAGTTCTTC. This encodes CSGTGGGSSYNEQFF.

V is TRBV18 and J is TRBJ1-1, with a possible D match to TRBD1 (5 bases). The germline gives CDR1 KGHSH, CDR2 LQKENI. The CDR3 consists of 15 residues. Between the trimmed V and J ends, which lost 3 bases and 4 bases, there was a span of 15 bases. CDR3 loop: CASSPSGGGSTEAFF. DNA of the CDR3: TGTGCCAGCTCACCGTCCGGGGGAGGGAGCACTGAAGCTTTCTTT.